The subject of this entry is one T cell receptor (beta chain). It has no known antigen specificity. Base-call qualities are not available, and no considerably larger clone is one nucleotide away. The CDR3, from cysteine to phenylalanine, totals 15 residues. Of all the DNA, just the CDR3 is kept, 45 bases in frame from base 1. CDR1 and CDR2, per the germline V gene, are MGHRA and YSYEKL. V is shortened by 1 base, J by 0 bases, and the region joining them spans 7 bases. Participants in the prospective study were enrolled through a virtual design, were aged roughly 18 to 100 years, and lived in about two dozen United States geographic areas. In the prospective study, participants were assigned to cohorts based on the clinical history participants reported in a screening survey and a study questionnaire. Exposed participants were defined as having been in contact with someone with a PCR-confirmed or clinician-diagnosed COVID-19 case within 2 weeks of study entry. In the prospective study, whole blood, serum and a nasopharyngeal or oropharyngeal swab were collected from each participant by mobile phlebotomists. Participants in the prospective study had the option to provide additional blood draws and questionnaires over a roughly 2-month period. Before DNA extraction, prospective study blood samples were shipped either frozen or at room temperature.

TCRbeta CDR3 regions were amplified from genomic DNA by means of the immunoSEQ Assay, a bias-controlled multiplex PCR. Regarding the original processing steps: Within the assay, amplification of reference gene primers was used to estimate how many nucleated cells each sample contained. To quantify the absolute abundance of each unique TCRbeta CDR3 rearrangement, sequence reads were collapsed and filtered. For each sample, productive Simpson clonality was calculated as the square root of Simpson's diversity index across productive rearrangements. This immuneACCESS table, as held by TCRdb, lists in-frame sequences with V and J called but not all clones. Of the missing ones, under half trace to an unresolved V gene in checked studies; the others have no known cause. The D gene and trimming were derived from the DNA, and the V and J assignments and clone size from that table. The sample data list about 140,000 clones, and around four fifths of these were observed just once. The top ten hold around 5.1% of the sample.

This sample is part of a study of blood T cell repertoires in COVID-19 (TCRdb year 2020). About the full investigation: Samples from collaborators originated in the United States, Italy and Spain and spanned both the acute and convalescent phases of COVID-19. The prospective study material was composed of cDNA or gDNA derived from T cells, B-cell-depleted T cells, or PBMCs. Subjects who had been exposed to COVID-19, were actively infected with it, or had recovered from it provided the deeply sampled blood TCRbeta repertoires that made up the dataset. The repertoires were released in a freely available public database intended as a resource for research on the immune response to SARS-CoV-2. The samples were drawn from two sources: the first 160 participants of the ongoing ImmuneRACE study, and 1,000 to 1,500 subjects contributed by 6 global collaborators. The sample metadata nearly always contained a de-identified subject ID, COVID-19 status, age in years and sex. Where available, HLA class I and class II types were obtained from metadata supplied by the sample provider rather than from assay-based typing.

Beyond this particular receptor, the publication reports: The quantity of clinical and demographic metadata differed by source and by participant and was supplied without curation.

This TCR was recovered from a man between 65 and 80 years old who had been exposed to COVID-19. In this chain, TRBV4-1 is recombined with TRBJ1-5, with no reliable assignment of the D segment. Material: PBMCs or T cells enriched from blood (not recorded which). The CDR3 in this case is CASSQGHHSNQPQHF. The sequenced DNA: TGCGCCAGCAGCCAAGGACACCATAGCAATCAGCCCCAGCATTTT.